This TCR beta chain appears in the sequencing data of a study of cytomegalovirus exposure and HLA in healthy donors. Study-wide results and caveats: HLA-A and HLA-B allele assignments for most subjects were reportedly predicted accurately using TCR beta sequences. Later analysis found that TCR beta chains associated with HLA were more clonally expanded than other, equally common chains.

Germline-derived CDR1 and CDR2 are SGDLS and YYNGEE. The CDR3 is made up of 15 amino acids. The PCR ran on 60 Vbeta and 13 Jbeta primers. Method: immunoSEQ multiplex PCR; TCRdb's copy keeps in-frame clones and lacks some. The sample shows under 200,000 clones, roughly 70% of them seen only once. Points on this clone: Its antigen is unknown.

This chain joins TRBV9 and TRBJ2-5; 7 positions match TRBD1. The end of the DNA is better explained by TRBJ2-7, so the J call may be wrong. The sample taken for sequencing was PBMCs. The TCR originated in a woman in her 30s in good health and CMV-seronegative. In nucleotides, the CDR3 is TGTGCCAGCAGCGTTGAGACAGGGTCTCCCTACGAGCAGTACTTC. Translated, it gives CASSVETGSPYEQYF.